These 25 T cell receptor beta chains came from one sample sequenced in a study of blood T cell repertoires in COVID-19. Clones were read by immunoSEQ multiplex PCR, and TCRdb kept only the in-frame ones, dropping some. The sample includes some 83,000 clones, around 80% seen only once; the top ten take around a fifth. Sequenced material: peripheral blood. The receptors were gathered from a human donor in a cohort sampled during active COVID-19.

The chain employs TRBV2 and TRBJ1-1, with 12 bases aligning to TRBD1. The germline gives CDR1 SNHLY, CDR2 FYNNEI. The CDR3 has 14 amino acids. Unmatched junction bases numbered 4, after V lost 6 bases and J lost 5 bases. The CDR3 sequence is CASRGQGASTEAFF. The CDR3 nucleotides are TGTGCCAGCAGGGGACAGGGGGCGAGTACTGAAGCTTTCTTT.

This chain connects TRBV5-1 to TRBJ2-2, with D maybe TRBD2 (6 bases). CDR3 length equals 15 residues. CDR1 and CDR2 from the germline V gene are SGHRS and YFSETQ. V dropped 0 bases and J dropped 6 bases, with 12 bases sitting between them. The CDR3 DNA sequence: TGCGCCAGCAGCTTGGGGGGACTTTTTTCCGGGGAGCTGTTTTTT. This codes for CASSLGGLFSGELFF. The full variable domain, its missing parts supplied by reference TRBV5-1 and TRBJ2-2, is KAGVTQTPRYLIKTRGQQVTLSCSPISGHRSVSWYQQTPGQGLQFLFEYFSETQRNKGNFPGRFSGRQFSNSRSEMNVSTLELGDSALYLCASSLGGLFSGELFFGEGSRLTVL.

V usage is TRBV7-2 and J usage is TRBJ1-6; the match to TRBD1 covers 9 bases. Germline V lookup: CDR1 SGHTA, CDR2 FQGNSA. The J segment lost 7 bases and the V segment lost 4 bases, leaving 2 bases of the junction unmatched. The length of the CDR3 is 14 residues. CDR3 protein: CASSYRGLNSPLHF. The CDR3 coding sequence is TGTGCCAGCAGCTACAGGGGGCTGAATTCACCCCTCCACTTT.

This rearrangement joins TRBV4-2 to TRBJ2-1; 11 bases line up with TRBD2. The CDR3 is 16 amino acids. Trimming cost V 1 base and J 3 bases; bases outside gene matches: 2. CDR1 and CDR2 (germline): LGHNA, YNFKEQ. The CDR3 loop is CASSQVTSGDYNEQFF. The CDR3 nucleotides read TGTGCCAGCAGCCAAGTGACTAGCGGGGACTACAATGAGCAGTTCTTC.

The chain links TRBV28 to TRBJ1-5; 7 bases agree with TRBD1. V trimming: 0 bases; J trimming: 15 bases; junction bases outside the gene matches: 5. This CDR3 has 12 amino acids. Germline V gene data show CDR1 as MDHEN and CDR2 as SYDVKM. The CDR3 spells CASSLWEGALHF. The DNA for the CDR3 is TGTGCCAGCAGTTTATGGGAGGGGGCTTTGCATTTT.

This clone was observed once. This chain joins TRBV5-5 and TRBJ2-7, with 7 bases aligning to TRBD2. Germline-derived CDR1 and CDR2 are SGHKS and YYEKEE (reference sequence). The CDR3 spans 15 residues. Germline trimming cut 0 bases from V and 2 bases from J; bases unmatched to any gene: 5. The CDR3 protein is CASSLAGTTTYEQYF. The CDR3 DNA is TGTGCCAGCAGCTTGGCGGGGACTACTACCTACGAGCAGTACTTC.

The gene calls are TRBV5-5 and TRBJ1-3, with 10 bases identical to TRBD1. CDR1 and CDR2 from the germline V gene are SGHKS and YYEKEE (reference sequence). This CDR3 is built from 15 residues. With V trimmed by 4 bases and J by 1 base, 2 bases remained unmatched. The CDR3 coding sequence is TGTGCCAGCAGCCGACAGGGGGCGTCTGGAAACACCATATATTTT. Encoded protein: CASSRQGASGNTIYF.

The chain employs TRBV28 and TRBJ1-6; no reliable D call. The CDR3 is 12 residues long. Deletions cut 6 bases from V and 9 bases from J, with 9 bases between. Per germline, CDR1 MDHEN and CDR2 SYDVKM. In nucleotides, the CDR3 is TGTGCCAGCAGCCCCCGGGGTTCACCCCTCCACTTT. Protein product: CASSPRGSPLHF.

The rearrangement uses TRBV28 and TRBJ2-7; 8 positions agree with TRBD1. The CDR3 has 13 residues. Trimming cost V 2 bases and J 9 bases; bases outside gene matches: 6. CDR1 and CDR2 from the germline V gene are MDHEN and SYDVKM. CDR3: CASSLPDRVMQYF. CDR3 nucleotides: TGTGCCAGCAGTTTACCGGACAGGGTTATGCAGTACTTC.

This chain joins TRBV7-8 and TRBJ2-7, with a possible D match to TRBD1 (6 bases). The V end lost 5 bases, the J end lost 5 bases, and 16 bases lay between the germline ends. Per the germline V gene, CDR1 is SGHVS and CDR2 is FQNEAQ. The CDR3 is 14 amino acids. CDR3 sequence reads: CASSPIWGHDEQYF. In DNA, the CDR3 is TGTGCCAGCAGCCCGATTTGGGGGCACGACGAGCAGTACTTC.

This chain links TRBV9 with TRBJ2-2; D ambiguous. Trimming removed 0 bases at V and 5 bases at J, with 8 bases between. The CDR3 length is 14 residues. Germline CDR1 is SGDLS and CDR2 is YYNGEE. The CDR3 sequence: CASSVASATGELFF. DNA of the CDR3: TGTGCCAGCAGCGTAGCTAGTGCTACCGGGGAGCTGTTTTTT. The variable domain in full, completed from reference TRBV9 and TRBJ2-2, reads DSGVTQTPKHLITATGQRVTLRCSPRSGDLSVYWYQQSLDQGLQFLIQYYNGEERAKGNILERFSAQQFPDLHSELNLSSLELGDSALYFCASSVASATGELFFGEGSRLTVL.

The sample holds a few counts of this clone. The chain employs TRBV28 and TRBJ1-4; unclear D gene. Germline assignment: CDR1 MDHEN and CDR2 SYDVKM. The CDR3 totals 14 residues. V lost 6 bases and J lost 3, with 11 bases in between. For the CDR3, the DNA is TGTGCCAGCAGACGCCGGAGGGCTAATGAAAAACTGTTTTTT. It translates to CASRRRRANEKLFF. The variable domain in full, completed from reference TRBV28 and TRBJ1-4, reads DVKVTQSSRYLVKRTGEKVFLECVQDMDHENMFWYRQDPGLGLRLIYFSYDVKMKEKGDIPEGYSVSREKKERFSLILESASTNQTSMYLCASRRRRANEKLFFGSGTQLSVL.

This chain joins TRBV19 and TRBJ1-2, with a weak D call TRBD1 (6 bases). Germline V gene sequence: CDR1 LNHDA, CDR2 SQIVND (reference sequence). V lost 4 bases and J lost 4, with 13 bases in between. This CDR3 region has 14 residues. The CDR3 reads CASSRRQDSYGYTF. The CDR3 DNA reads as TGTGCCAGTAGTAGACGACAGGATTCCTATGGCTACACCTTC.

The CDR3 sequence is CASSPQANYGYTF. The CDR3 DNA reads as TGTGCCAGCAGCCCCCAAGCAAACTATGGCTACACCTTC. V is TRBV7-2 and J is TRBJ1-2; D not certain. Trimming left V 5 bases short and J 2 bases short, with 9 bases between. Germline CDR1 reads SGHTA; CDR2 reads FQGNSA. The CDR3 runs to 13 residues. Full variable domain (remainder filled in from reference TRBV7-2 and TRBJ1-2): GAGVSQSPSNKVTEKGKDVELRCDPISGHTALYWYRQSLGQGLEFLIYFQGNSAPDKSGLPSDRFSAERTGGSVSTLTIQRTQQEDSAVYLCASSPQANYGYTFGSGTRLTVV.

This clone has more than one count but fewer than ten. The chain uses TRBV5-5 and TRBJ2-6; D gene ambiguous. This CDR3 spans 15 amino acids. In germline, CDR1 is SGHKS, CDR2 YYEKEE (reference sequence). Trimming took 5 bases from V and 4 from J, leaving 13 bases between them. This CDR3 is CASRFLGRGANVLTF. Here the CDR3 DNA reads TGTGCCAGCAGGTTCTTGGGCCGGGGGGCCAACGTCCTGACTTTC.

J is TRBJ2-2 and V is TRBV2, with a weak D call TRBD1 (5 bases). The CDR3 has 15 amino acids. Germline CDR1 is SNHLY and CDR2 is FYNNEI. Trimming pared 4 bases from V and 8 bases from J, leaving 17 bases between. CDR3 DNA: TGTGCCAGCAGTGTTTCCAAGGGGCCCTTTGGGGAGCTGTTTTTT. This translates into CASSVSKGPFGELFF.

The count of this clone is one. The V gene is TRBV2, the J gene TRBJ1-1, with D uncertain. CDR1 and CDR2 (germline): SNHLY, FYNNEI. V was trimmed by 2 bases and J by 2 bases, leaving 18 bases between them. The CDR3 is 17 residues long. CDR3 sequence (DNA): TGTGCCAGCAGTGAAAGTTGGTGGTCGGGGTATAACACTGAAGCTTTCTTT. Amino acid sequence: CASSESWWSGYNTEAFF.

V usage is TRBV28 and J usage is TRBJ1-3; 7 bases map to TRBD1. In germline, CDR1 is MDHEN, CDR2 SYDVKM. The CDR3 spans 17 residues. With V trimmed by 4 bases and J by 0 bases, 9 bases remained unmatched. CDR3 DNA: TGTGCCAGCAGTTCTTCCAGGGACAGCCGCTCTGGAAACACCATATATTTT. This codes for CASSSSRDSRSGNTIYF.

CDR3: CASSYSGLGGYGYTF. In nucleotides, the CDR3 is TGTGCCAGCAGTTACTCAGGATTAGGGGGCTATGGCTACACCTTC. The chain has TRBV6-5 and TRBJ1-2; TRBD1 might be the D (6 bases). CDR1 and CDR2 from the germline V gene are MNHEY and SVGAGI. V gave up 0 bases and J gave up 4 bases, with 12 bases separating them. This CDR3 has 15 residues.

The chain joins TRBV2 to TRBJ2-1; 10 bases agree with TRBD2. The CDR3 has 16 residues. The J segment lost 4 bases and the V segment lost 6 bases, leaving 9 bases of the junction unmatched. CDR1 is SNHLY, CDR2 FYNNEI, per germline. CDR3 nucleotides: TGTGCCAGCAGCAAAAACAGACTAGCGGGTTACAATGAGCAGTTCTTC. The encoded protein is CASSKNRLAGYNEQFF. The full variable domain, its missing parts supplied by reference TRBV2 and TRBJ2-1, is EPEVTQTPSHQVTQMGQEVILRCVPISNHLYFYWYRQILGQKVEFLVSFYNNEISEKSEIFDDQFSVERPDGSNFTLKIRSTKLEDSAMYFCASSKNRLAGYNEQFFGPGTRLTVL.

The gene calls are TRBV28 and TRBJ2-2; D is uncertain. The CDR3 runs to 12 residues. In germline, CDR1 is MDHEN, CDR2 SYDVKM. Trimming pared 5 bases from V and 3 bases from J, leaving 4 bases between. The CDR3 sequence is CASSHDTGELFF. In DNA, the CDR3 is TGTGCCAGCAGTCATGACACCGGGGAGCTGTTTTTT.

This chain connects TRBV6-6 to TRBJ2-3; maybe TRBD1 (6 bases). V was trimmed by 5 bases and J by 2 bases, leaving 14 bases between them. Germline V gene lookup returns CDR1 MNHNY and CDR2 SVGAGI (reference sequence). CDR3 size: 15 residues. As DNA, the CDR3 is TGTGCCAGCAGTCTTCCGGGACACAACACAGATACGCAGTATTTT. It yields the protein CASSLPGHNTDTQYF.

The chain has TRBV7-2 and TRBJ2-3, with D possibly matching TRBD2 (6 bases). V was trimmed by 5 bases and J by 1 base, leaving 10 bases between them. This CDR3 is built from 14 residues. Per germline, CDR1 SGHTA and CDR2 FQGNSA. The CDR3 spells CASSDTGGTDTQYF. CDR3 sequence (DNA): TGTGCCAGCAGCGACACGGGGGGCACAGATACGCAGTATTTT.

The chain employs TRBV5-1 and TRBJ2-2; D is ambiguous. The CDR3 has 13 residues. V was trimmed by 1 base and J by 5 bases, leaving 6 bases between them. Germline V gene data show CDR1 as SGHRS and CDR2 as YFSETQ. The chain's CDR3 is CASSLPATGELFF. For the CDR3, the DNA is TGCGCCAGCAGCTTGCCAGCGACCGGGGAGCTGTTTTTT.

CDR3 nucleotides: TGTGCCAGCAGCTCCCCGACTAGCGGGGGCCCTTCCTACAATGAGCAGTTCTTC. Translated, it gives CASSSPTSGGPSYNEQFF. The chain joins TRBV7-9 to TRBJ2-1; 12 bases are a match to TRBD2. The V gene end was trimmed by 4 bases and the J gene end by 1 base; junction bases not matched to a gene: 8. The CDR3 runs to 18 residues. Per germline, CDR1 SEHNR and CDR2 FQNEAQ (reference sequence).